The rows below give T cell receptor beta chains drawn from one sample of a study of identical twins. From the 5' RACE reads, TCRdb called clonotypes with MiXCR, one entry per CDR3 protein. The table includes 400,000 to 650,000 distinct CDR3 sequences, less than 25% detected once. This sample was also put to use in a study of T cells expressing NK-cell markers.

Sequencing input: CD4+ T cells sorted from blood. The origin of the receptors is a woman younger than 35 in good health. The CDR3 runs from the conserved cysteine through the conserved F or W. The order of the fields is clone size, V gene, D gene, J gene, CDR3 protein, CDR3 DNA. The D gene is left open where the match is weak. Size is omitted from some rows. Given values are once, few, many or a class for expanded clones.

clone size: .; V gene: TRBV7-9; D gene: .; J gene: TRBJ2-5; CDR3 protein: CASSLWFYGKGMETQYF; CDR3 DNA: TGTGCCAGCAGCTTATGGTTCTACGGGAAGGGCATGGAGACCCAGTACTTC
clone size: few; V gene: TRBV6-2/TRBV6-3; D gene: .; J gene: TRBJ2-1; CDR3 protein: CASSYHDKDGNEQFF; CDR3 DNA: TGTGCCAGCAGTTACCACGACAAGGACGGGAATGAGCAGTTCTTC
clone size: .; V gene: TRBV12-3/TRBV12-4; D gene: .; J gene: TRBJ1-2; CDR3 protein: CASSDSGHLGYTF; CDR3 DNA: TGTGCCAGCAGTGATTCGGGACATCTTGGCTACACCTTC
clone size: .; V gene: TRBV7-8; D gene: .; J gene: TRBJ2-5; CDR3 protein: CASRPLAGGGRLETQYF; CDR3 DNA: TGTGCCAGCAGACCCCTCGCTGGGGGGGGGCGTTTGGAGACCCAGTACTTC
clone size: few; V gene: TRBV29-1; D gene: .; J gene: TRBJ2-3; CDR3 protein: CSVDTRRTDTQYF; CDR3 DNA: TGCAGCGTTGATACCCGCCGCACAGATACGCAGTATTTT
clone size: many; V gene: TRBV7-2; D gene: .; J gene: TRBJ2-1; CDR3 protein: CASTLHNEQFF; CDR3 DNA: TGTGCCAGCACCCTGCACAATGAGCAGTTCTTC
clone size: .; V gene: TRBV10-3; D gene: TRBD1; J gene: TRBJ1-1; CDR3 protein: CAISESGTGDSEAFF; CDR3 DNA: TGTGCCATCAGTGAGTCCGGGACAGGGGACTCTGAAGCTTTCTTT
clone size: .; V gene: TRBV7-8; D gene: .; J gene: TRBJ2-3; CDR3 protein: CASSLEPSTDTQYF; CDR3 DNA: TGTGCCAGCAGCTTAGAACCTAGCACAGATACGCAGTATTTT
clone size: few; V gene: TRBV12-3/TRBV12-4; D gene: TRBD2; J gene: TRBJ2-5; CDR3 protein: CASSPPGVAGVETQYF; CDR3 DNA: TGTGCCAGCAGTCCACCGGGGGTAGCGGGGGTTGAGACCCAGTACTTC
clone size: few; V gene: TRBV20-1; D gene: .; J gene: TRBJ2-7; CDR3 protein: CSARDPQRVHEQYF; CDR3 DNA: TGCAGTGCTAGAGATCCCCAGAGGGTCCACGAGCAGTACTTC
clone size: .; V gene: TRBV20-1; D gene: .; J gene: TRBJ2-2; CDR3 protein: CSARTAVTTTGELFF; CDR3 DNA: TGCAGTGCTAGGACGGCTGTAACGACCACCGGGGAGCTGTTTTTT
clone size: .; V gene: TRBV10-3; D gene: .; J gene: TRBJ2-7; CDR3 protein: CAIKDPPPHEQYF; CDR3 DNA: TGTGCCATCAAGGACCCTCCTCCCCACGAGCAGTACTTC
clone size: .; V gene: TRBV21-1; D gene: .; J gene: TRBJ1-1; CDR3 protein: CASSKGGTVDPEAFF; CDR3 DNA: TGTGCCAGCAGCAAAGGGGGGACAGTGGATCCTGAAGCTTTCTTT
clone size: .; V gene: TRBV20-1; D gene: .; J gene: TRBJ2-3; CDR3 protein: CSARFARSTDTQYF; CDR3 DNA: TGCAGTGCTAGGTTCGCGAGGAGCACAGATACGCAGTATTTT
clone size: few; V gene: TRBV19; D gene: TRBD2; J gene: TRBJ2-7; CDR3 protein: CAHPVAGGPRAYEQYF; CDR3 DNA: TGTGCCCATCCAGTGGCGGGAGGGCCGAGAGCCTACGAGCAGTACTTC
clone size: .; V gene: TRBV14; D gene: .; J gene: TRBJ1-1; CDR3 protein: CASSQTRRAFF; CDR3 DNA: TGTGCCAGCAGCCAGACGAGACGAGCTTTCTTT
clone size: .; V gene: TRBV29-1; D gene: TRBD2; J gene: TRBJ2-3; CDR3 protein: CSVAVLAGVSTQYF; CDR3 DNA: TGCAGCGTTGCCGTACTAGCGGGAGTAAGTACGCAGTATTTT
clone size: few; V gene: TRBV27; D gene: .; J gene: TRBJ2-3; CDR3 protein: CASSWGTDTQYF; CDR3 DNA: TGTGCCAGCAGTTGGGGTACAGATACGCAGTATTTT
clone size: few; V gene: TRBV7-2; D gene: .; J gene: TRBJ2-7; CDR3 protein: CASSLAPGVSYEQYF; CDR3 DNA: TGTGCCAGCAGCTTAGCGCCGGGAGTCAGTTACGAGCAGTACTTC
clone size: few; V gene: TRBV6-2/TRBV6-3; D gene: .; J gene: TRBJ2-1; CDR3 protein: CASTDLGYEQFF; CDR3 DNA: TGTGCCAGCACAGACCTAGGTTATGAGCAGTTCTTC
clone size: .; V gene: TRBV5-5; D gene: .; J gene: TRBJ1-2; CDR3 protein: CASSEGPLSTYGYTF; CDR3 DNA: TGTGCCAGCAGCGAGGGCCCACTCTCTACATATGGCTACACCTTC
clone size: few; V gene: TRBV30; D gene: .; J gene: TRBJ2-5; CDR3 protein: CASTGGAETQYF; CDR3 DNA: TGTGCCTCAACAGGGGGGGCAGAGACCCAGTACTTC
clone size: .; V gene: TRBV6-4; D gene: TRBD2; J gene: TRBJ2-3; CDR3 protein: CATSGRVFADTQYF; CDR3 DNA: TGTGCCACTAGCGGGAGGGTGTTCGCAGATACGCAGTATTTT
clone size: few; V gene: TRBV5-1; D gene: .; J gene: TRBJ2-5; CDR3 protein: CASKYGSQETQYF; CDR3 DNA: TGCGCCAGCAAATACGGGAGTCAAGAGACCCAGTACTTC
clone size: .; V gene: TRBV7-9; D gene: TRBD2; J gene: TRBJ2-1; CDR3 protein: CASSRGEGTRGIF; CDR3 DNA: TGTGCCAGCAGCCGCGGGGAAGGGACTAGGGGAATCTTC
clone size: few; V gene: TRBV4-3; D gene: .; J gene: TRBJ2-5; CDR3 protein: CASSQGASNAQETQYF; CDR3 DNA: TGCGCCAGCAGCCAAGGAGCGTCCAACGCCCAAGAGACCCAGTACTTC
clone size: .; V gene: TRBV11-1; D gene: .; J gene: TRBJ2-5; CDR3 protein: CASSLGPGDQETQYF; CDR3 DNA: TGTGCCAGCAGCTTAGGCCCAGGGGACCAAGAGACCCAGTACTTC
clone size: few; V gene: TRBV7-9; D gene: .; J gene: TRBJ2-3; CDR3 protein: CASSLVSTTDTQYF; CDR3 DNA: TGTGCCAGCAGCTTAGTGTCTACGACAGATACGCAGTATTTT
clone size: once; V gene: TRBV12-5; D gene: .; J gene: TRBJ2-7; CDR3 protein: CASGISGYEQYF; CDR3 DNA: TGTGCTAGTGGTATTAGCGGATACGAGCAGTACTTC
clone size: .; V gene: TRBV6-1; D gene: .; J gene: TRBJ1-4; CDR3 protein: CASSPGLTNEKLFF; CDR3 DNA: TGTGCCAGCAGTCCGGGGTTGACTAATGAAAAACTGTTTTTT
clone size: .; V gene: TRBV12-3/TRBV12-4; D gene: TRBD1; J gene: TRBJ2-2; CDR3 protein: CASSKGTGQGGTGELFF; CDR3 DNA: TGTGCCAGCAGCAAAGGAACAGGACAGGGTGGTACCGGGGAGCTGTTTTTT
clone size: many; V gene: TRBV27; D gene: .; J gene: TRBJ1-4; CDR3 protein: CASSPRGGGEKLFF; CDR3 DNA: TGTGCCAGCAGCCCCAGAGGGGGTGGAGAAAAACTGTTTTTT
clone size: .; V gene: TRBV6-2/TRBV6-3; D gene: .; J gene: TRBJ1-1; CDR3 protein: CASSPPWGTEAFF; CDR3 DNA: TGTGCCAGCAGTCCCCCCTGGGGCACTGAAGCTTTCTTT
clone size: many; V gene: TRBV29-1; D gene: .; J gene: TRBJ2-3; CDR3 protein: CSYQSGADTQYF; CDR3 DNA: TGCAGTTATCAAAGTGGGGCAGATACGCAGTATTTT
clone size: few; V gene: TRBV9; D gene: .; J gene: TRBJ1-2; CDR3 protein: CASSVVGGYYGYTF; CDR3 DNA: TGTGCCAGCAGCGTAGTCGGGGGCTACTATGGCTACACCTTC
clone size: few; V gene: TRBV5-6; D gene: .; J gene: TRBJ2-7; CDR3 protein: CASSFTRVGNEQYF; CDR3 DNA: TGTGCCAGCAGCTTTACTAGGGTAGGAAACGAGCAGTACTTC
clone size: few; V gene: TRBV5-6; D gene: TRBD1; J gene: TRBJ1-2; CDR3 protein: CASSYQDRENSYGYTF; CDR3 DNA: TGTGCCAGCAGCTACCAGGACAGGGAAAACAGCTATGGCTACACCTTC
clone size: .; V gene: TRBV18; D gene: .; J gene: TRBJ1-1; CDR3 protein: CASSPTSSDTEAFF; CDR3 DNA: TGTGCCAGCTCACCAACCTCCAGCGACACTGAAGCTTTCTTT
clone size: .; V gene: TRBV12-3/TRBV12-4; D gene: TRBD1; J gene: TRBJ1-5; CDR3 protein: CASRAGTGRKSNQPQHF; CDR3 DNA: TGTGCCAGCAGGGCCGGGACAGGGAGGAAAAGCAATCAGCCCCAGCATTTT
clone size: few; V gene: TRBV6-1; D gene: TRBD1; J gene: TRBJ2-1; CDR3 protein: CAIRGYFTPEQFF; CDR3 DNA: TGTGCCATCAGGGGGTACTTTACACCAGAGCAGTTCTTC
clone size: few; V gene: TRBV3-1; D gene: .; J gene: TRBJ2-3; CDR3 protein: CASSPLGRGTDTQYF; CDR3 DNA: TGTGCCAGCAGCCCTCTCGGGCGGGGCACAGATACGCAGTATTTT
clone size: few; V gene: TRBV29-1; D gene: TRBD1; J gene: TRBJ1-1; CDR3 protein: CSVRTGMNTEAFF; CDR3 DNA: TGCAGCGTTAGGACAGGGATGAACACTGAAGCTTTCTTT
clone size: .; V gene: TRBV6-1; D gene: .; J gene: TRBJ1-2; CDR3 protein: CASSRQIDGYGYTF; CDR3 DNA: TGTGCCAGCAGCCGACAGATCGATGGCTATGGCTACACCTTC
clone size: few; V gene: TRBV20-1; D gene: .; J gene: TRBJ2-5; CDR3 protein: CSASREGQKGETQYF; CDR3 DNA: TGCAGTGCTAGTAGGGAGGGACAAAAAGGAGAGACCCAGTACTTC
clone size: .; V gene: TRBV4-3; D gene: .; J gene: TRBJ1-1; CDR3 protein: CASSPFIGNTEAFF; CDR3 DNA: TGCGCCAGCAGCCCCTTTATTGGCAACACTGAAGCTTTCTTT
clone size: few; V gene: TRBV29-1; D gene: TRBD1; J gene: TRBJ1-4; CDR3 protein: CSVGQGRGEKLFF; CDR3 DNA: TGCAGCGTTGGACAGGGGAGGGGTGAAAAACTGTTTTTT
clone size: .; V gene: TRBV5-5; D gene: TRBD2; J gene: TRBJ2-3; CDR3 protein: CASRERGAGNTQYF; CDR3 DNA: TGTGCCAGCAGGGAGCGGGGGGCTGGGAATACGCAGTATTTT